Listed here are 22 T cell receptor beta chains from one sample, sequenced in a study of cytomegalovirus exposure and HLA in healthy donors. PCR employed 60 Vbeta and 13 Jbeta primers. Some clones are missing from TCRdb's copy, which holds only in-frame ones; the method was immunoSEQ multiplex PCR. The sample lists fewer than 85,000 clones; over 70% were seen once. The source material was PBMCs. These receptors were collected from a man aged 18 to 29 in good health and CMV-seropositive.

Concerning this clone itself: The same CDR3 can be traced to other DNA sequences in this sample. The V call is TRBV9, the J call TRBJ1-1; D is unresolved. In germline, CDR1 is SGDLS, CDR2 YYNGEE. The CDR3 length is 13 residues. V gave up 0 bases and J gave up 1 base, with 4 bases separating them. The CDR3 is CASSVDRNTEAFF. CDR3 nucleotide sequence: TGTGCCAGCAGCGTAGATCGGAACACTGAAGCTTTCTTT.

The chain is built from TRBV25-1 and TRBJ2-1; 9 bases map to TRBD2. This CDR3 has 15 residues. V dropped 5 bases and J dropped 3; count of bases not matched to a gene: 5. Per germline, CDR1 MGHDK and CDR2 SYGVNS. The CDR3, as DNA: TGTGCCAGCAGTCTGACTAGCGGCGTCTACAATGAGCAGTTCTTC. Translating gives CASSLTSGVYNEQFF.

In this sample, this clone turned up once. V and J are TRBV4-1 and TRBJ1-2; 7 bases align to TRBD1. The V and J ends lost 1 base and 0 bases, in that order; junction bases with no gene match: 5. This CDR3 has 16 amino acids. CDR1 is MGHRA, CDR2 YSYEKL, per germline. CDR3 region: CASSQGRDRANYGYTF. CDR3 in DNA: TGCGCCAGCAGCCAAGGTCGGGACAGAGCTAACTATGGCTACACCTTC.

The chain couples TRBV7-2 to TRBJ2-3, with D unresolved. The germline V gene has CDR1 SGHTA and CDR2 FQGNSA. The CDR3 spans 12 residues. V lost 1 base, J lost 14 bases, and 13 bases lay in between. The CDR3 DNA sequence: TGTGCCAGCAGCTTAGAAGAGCCCAGGCTGTATTTT. Encoded protein: CASSLEEPRLYF.

V gene TRBV6-6 combines with J gene TRBJ1-2; D is ambiguous. This CDR3 has 12 residues. Trimming shortened V by 5 bases and J by 8 bases, and 12 bases separated the two germline ends. Germline-derived CDR1 and CDR2 are MNHNY and SVGAGI (reference sequence). CDR3 nucleotide sequence: TGTGCCAGCAGTCGCAGCGACGTCGGCTACACCTTC. It codes for CASSRSDVGYTF.

This chain uses TRBV5-4 with TRBJ2-3, with 13 bases that match TRBD2. Per the germline V gene, CDR1 is SGHNT and CDR2 is YYREEE (reference sequence). Trimming removed 3 bases from V and 0 bases from J; junction bases left unmatched: 4. This CDR3 is built from 17 residues. The CDR3 sequence: CASSWKLAGGSTDTQYF. The CDR3, as DNA: TGTGCCAGCAGCTGGAAACTAGCGGGAGGGAGCACAGATACGCAGTATTTT.

This clone was counted only a few times. V gene TRBV6-6 combines with J gene TRBJ2-7; TRBD1 matches 11 bases. The CDR3 length is 16 residues. Per the germline V gene, CDR1 is MNHNY and CDR2 is SVGAGI (reference sequence). With V trimmed by 2 bases and J by 7 bases, 10 bases remained unmatched. The CDR3: CASSYPPGGTGGEQYF. CDR3 sequence (DNA): TGTGCCAGCAGTTACCCTCCCGGTGGGACAGGGGGAGAGCAGTACTTC.

This clone was counted a few times. The chain joins TRBV4-2 to TRBJ2-1; the D gene is possibly TRBD2 (5 bases). The V gene lost 8 bases and the J gene lost 3 bases, with 11 bases spanning the gap. The CDR3 is 13 residues long. Germline V CDR1 and CDR2: LGHNA, YNFKEQ. Here the CDR3 DNA reads TGTGCCAGCGGGGAGACTTACTACAATGAGCAGTTCTTC. The encoded protein is CASGETYYNEQFF.

This chain connects TRBV28 to TRBJ2-2, with D perhaps TRBD2 (5 bases). This CDR3 is 13 amino acids long. V was clipped by 5 bases and J by 6 bases, with 10 bases between them. Looked up from germline, CDR1 is MDHEN and CDR2 is SYDVKM. CDR3 DNA: TGTGCCAGCAGTCCCCTGCGGGCCGGGGAGCTGTTTTTT. Protein product: CASSPLRAGELFF.

This clone turned up a few times. The gene calls are TRBV2 and TRBJ2-3; D may be TRBD2 (6 bases). The germline V gene encodes CDR1 SNHLY and CDR2 FYNNEI. CDR3 length: 12 residues. V lost 7 bases and J 3 bases, leaving 8 bases between the germline ends. This chain's CDR3 is CASNLATDTQYF. In nucleotides, the CDR3 is TGTGCCAGCAACCTAGCGACAGATACGCAGTATTTT.

This chain uses TRBV29-1 with TRBJ2-7; TRBD1 might be the D (6 bases). Trimming left V 4 bases short and J 4 bases short, with 11 bases between. This CDR3 spans 12 amino acids. In germline, CDR1 is SQVTM, CDR2 ANQGSEA. The CDR3 is CSVVQGIYEQYF. The DNA for the CDR3 is TGCAGCGTTGTTCAGGGGATATACGAGCAGTACTTC.

CDR3: CASRGTYGGGADTQYF. In DNA, the CDR3 is TGTGCCAGCAGAGGGACTTATGGGGGGGGCGCAGATACGCAGTATTTT. The chain recombines TRBV2 with TRBJ2-3; D perhaps matches TRBD2 (7 bases). Germline lookup yields CDR1 SNHLY and CDR2 FYNNEI. Deletions cut 6 bases from V and 4 bases from J, with 20 bases between. The CDR3 is made up of 16 amino acids.

This chain uses TRBV7-8 with TRBJ2-7; D might be TRBD2 (5 bases). The CDR3 runs 15 residues. Germline values: CDR1 SGHVS, CDR2 FQNEAQ. Trimming cost V 1 base and J 5 bases, with 15 bases left between them. The CDR3, as DNA: TGTGCCAGCAGCTTAGTTGGTGGGAGTTGGGACGAGCAGTACTTC. Translating it yields CASSLVGGSWDEQYF.

V gene TRBV19 combines with J gene TRBJ2-3; D unclear. Germline V CDR1 and CDR2: LNHDA, SQIVND (reference sequence). The ends were cut back, 5 bases at V and 3 bases at J, with 9 bases in the middle. CDR3 length: 13 amino acids. The chain's CDR3 is CASSPPSTDTQYF. The DNA of the CDR3 is TGTGCCAGTAGTCCCCCCAGTACAGATACGCAGTATTTT.

CDR3 amino acids: CASSLLGHGETQYF. The CDR3 region has the DNA TGTGCCAGCAGCTTGTTGGGACACGGAGAGACCCAGTACTTC. The chain employs TRBV7-3 and TRBJ2-5; D is perhaps TRBD1 (6 bases). V was shortened by 3 bases and J by 4 bases, with 12 bases between the two germline ends. Per germline, CDR1 SGHTA and CDR2 FQGTGA. The length of the CDR3 is 14 residues.

The rearrangement uses TRBV4-1 and TRBJ1-5; D might be TRBD1 (6 bases). CDR3 length equals 13 residues. The germline V and J ends were trimmed by 3 bases and 6 bases, with 9 bases remaining between them. The germline V gene has CDR1 MGHRA and CDR2 YSYEKL. CDR3: CASSHPGVQPQHF. The CDR3 DNA is TGCGCCAGCAGCCACCCAGGGGTTCAGCCCCAGCATTTT.

This chain connects TRBV10-3 to TRBJ1-2; 10 nucleotides align to TRBD1. Germline values: CDR1 ENHRY, CDR2 SYGVKD. J gave up 8 bases and V 7 bases, and 4 bases lay outside the gene matches. This CDR3 has 12 residues. CDR3 amino acids: CAINRQGAGYTF. The CDR3 bases are TGTGCCATCAATAGACAGGGGGCCGGCTACACCTTC.

On this clone: A read error may produce the germline difference seen at one junction end. This chain links TRBV10-3 with TRBJ1-5, with TRBD1 matching 11 bases. From germline, CDR1 is ENHRY and CDR2 SYGVKD. This CDR3 has 14 residues. CDR3 in DNA: TGTGCCATCAGTGAGGGGACAGGGGGTCAGGCCCAGCATTTT. The encoded protein is CAISEGTGGQAQHF.

The chain carries TRBV29-1 and TRBJ2-7, with 14 positions matching TRBD2. CDR3 length: 14 amino acids. The germline gives CDR1 SQVTM, CDR2 ANQGSEA. J was trimmed by 6 bases and V by 6 bases; bases with no gene match: 7. CDR3 region: CSVLGLAGAAEQYF. Here the CDR3 DNA reads TGCAGCGTCCTGGGACTAGCGGGAGCGGCCGAGCAGTACTTC.

This chain joins TRBV2 and TRBJ2-2, with D unresolved. The CDR3 runs 15 residues. Looked up from germline, CDR1 is SNHLY and CDR2 is FYNNEI. The germline V and J ends were trimmed by 0 bases and 2 bases, with 7 bases remaining between them. Written as DNA, the CDR3 is TGTGCCAGCAGTGAAGCGCTGGCCAACACCGGGGAGCTGTTTTTT. Amino acids: CASSEALANTGELFF.

This rearrangement joins TRBV7-9 to TRBJ2-2, with 9 bases matching TRBD1. V lost 4 bases to trimming and J lost 5 bases; unmatched junction nucleotides: 5. Germline V lookup: CDR1 SEHNR, CDR2 FQNEAQ (reference sequence). This CDR3 is 15 amino acids long. CDR3 region: CASSSGTGLTGELFF. The CDR3 DNA is TGTGCCAGCAGCTCCGGGACAGGGTTAACCGGGGAGCTGTTTTTT.

This chain uses TRBV7-9 with TRBJ2-5; no clear D. This CDR3 has 14 amino acids. Looked up from germline, CDR1 is SEHNR and CDR2 is FQNEAQ (reference sequence). Between the trimmed V and J ends, which lost 2 bases and 4 bases, there was a span of 11 bases. The DNA of the CDR3 is TGTGCCAGCAGCTTACCGGCCGGCGGAGAGACCCAGTACTTC. Translated, it gives CASSLPAGGETQYF. The variable domain in full, with the rest retrieved from reference TRBV7-9 and TRBJ2-5, is DTGVSQNPRHKITKRGQNVTFRCDPISEHNRLYWYRQTLGQGPEFLTYFQNEAQLEKSRLLSDRFSAERPKGSFSTLEIQRTEQGDSAMYLCASSLPAGGETQYFGPGTRLLVL.